These 17 T cell receptor beta chains share one sample of origin, sequenced in a study of cytomegalovirus exposure and HLA in healthy donors. Primers: 60 Vbeta forward and 13 Jbeta reverse. Measured with immunoSEQ multiplex PCR; TCRdb has only the in-frame clones, and not every one. Here the sample table reports fewer than 150,000 clones. The sequenced material came from PBMCs. All receptors come from a middle-aged man in good health and CMV-seronegative.

The chain joins TRBV28 to TRBJ1-3; 7 bases line up with TRBD1. The V gene end was trimmed by 3 bases and the J gene end by 0 bases; junction bases not matched to a gene: 5. This CDR3 contains 16 residues. Looked up from germline, CDR1 is MDHEN and CDR2 is SYDVKM. The CDR3 sequence: CASSLSQGDSGNTIYF. In DNA, the CDR3 is TGTGCCAGCAGTTTGAGTCAGGGGGACTCTGGAAACACCATATATTTT.

The CDR3 spells CASSQGLEFPRETQYF. The CDR3 bases are TGCGCCAGCAGCCAAGGATTAGAATTCCCCCGGGAGACCCAGTACTTC. This chain joins TRBV4-3 and TRBJ2-5; no definite D call. CDR3 length equals 16 residues. Trimming pared 1 base from V and 5 bases from J, leaving 17 bases between. Germline V lookup: CDR1 LGHNA, CDR2 YSLEER.

The genes are TRBV10-3 and TRBJ1-1; weak D call: TRBD1 (5 bases). This CDR3 contains 13 residues. With 3 bases removed from V and 4 bases from J, the gap between germline ends came to 9 bases. CDR1 ENHRY and CDR2 SYGVKD come from the germline V gene. CDR3 DNA: TGTGCCATCAGTGACGACGGGGGCACTGAAGCTTTCTTT. This codes for CAISDDGGTEAFF.

This chain's CDR3 is CASRREAESSYEQYF. The CDR3 nucleotides read TGCGCCAGCCGAAGGGAGGCAGAGAGCTCCTACGAGCAGTACTTC. This rearrangement joins TRBV5-1 to TRBJ2-7, with D perhaps TRBD2 (6 bases). CDR1 and CDR2 (germline): SGHRS, YFSETQ. The CDR3 is 15 amino acids. V lost 7 bases and J lost 0, with 17 bases in between.

A word on this clone: The junction departs from the called germline gene at one end, perhaps through a read error. This rearrangement joins TRBV6-1 to TRBJ2-7; the match to TRBD1 covers 7 bases. Germline V gene lookup returns CDR1 MNHNS and CDR2 SASEGT. The CDR3 is made up of 12 amino acids. CDR3 nucleotide sequence: TGTGCCAGCAGATGGGCAGGGGGTAAAACAACTTTC. This translates into CASRWAGGKTTF.

The chain is built from TRBV5-5 and TRBJ2-5, with D possibly TRBD2 on 6 matching bases. Trimming took off 4 bases at V and 11 bases at J, with 18 bases between the two ends. The length of the CDR3 is 13 residues. Germline lookup yields CDR1 SGHKS and CDR2 YYEKEE (reference sequence). The CDR3 DNA reads TGTGCCAGCAGCGAGACTACCCATCGGGGGCAGTACTTC. Protein sequence: CASSETTHRGQYF. The full variable domain, its missing parts supplied by reference TRBV5-5 and TRBJ2-5, is DAGVTQSPTHLIKTRGQQVTLRCSPISGHKSVSWYQQVLGQGPQFIFQYYEKEERGRGNFPDRFSARQFPNYSSELNVNALLLGDSALYLCASSETTHRGQYFGPGTRLLVL.

The chain is built from TRBV7-9 and TRBJ1-1; D is possibly TRBD1 (6 bases). Germline values: CDR1 SEHNR, CDR2 FQNEAQ (reference sequence). The CDR3 consists of 18 residues. Trimming took 1 base from V and 0 from J, leaving 18 bases between them. The CDR3 coding sequence is TGTGCCAGCAGCTTAGTGGGGGCCACAGACAGCATGAACACTGAAGCTTTCTTT. Translating gives CASSLVGATDSMNTEAFF.

The rearrangement joins TRBV5-1 to TRBJ2-4; D perhaps matches TRBD2 (6 bases). The CDR3 length is 15 residues. The germline V gene encodes CDR1 SGHRS and CDR2 YFSETQ. V was trimmed by 0 bases and J by 6 bases, leaving 13 bases between them. Here the CDR3 DNA reads TGCGCCAGCAGCTTGGTTACGGGGGTCGGAAACATTCAGTACTTC. This gives the protein CASSLVTGVGNIQYF.

The chain joins TRBV6-5 to TRBJ1-3; 8 positions match TRBD1. The CDR3 extends over 16 amino acids. V was clipped by 4 bases and J by 4 bases; unmatched bases: 9. The germline V gene encodes CDR1 MNHEY and CDR2 SVGAGI. Written as DNA, the CDR3 is TGTGCCAGCAGTTCTCTACAGGGGGTGAAAGGAAACACCATATATTTT. This sequence encodes CASSSLQGVKGNTIYF.

V gene TRBV7-2 combines with J gene TRBJ2-5; 7 bases align to TRBD2. The CDR3 loop spans 14 amino acids. Per the germline V gene, CDR1 is SGHTA and CDR2 is FQGNSA. V was clipped by 3 bases and J by 2 bases; unmatched bases: 3. The CDR3 reads CASSFQRGQETQYF. In DNA, the CDR3 is TGTGCCAGCAGCTTCCAGCGGGGACAAGAGACCCAGTACTTC. The full variable domain, completed using reference TRBV7-2 and TRBJ2-5, is GAGVSQSPSNKVTEKGKDVELRCDPISGHTALYWYRQSLGQGLEFLIYFQGNSAPDKSGLPSDRFSAERTGGSVSTLTIQRTQQEDSAVYLCASSFQRGQETQYFGPGTRLLVL.

This chain connects TRBV5-6 to TRBJ2-5, with D perhaps matching TRBD1 (5 bases). The CDR3 is made up of 13 amino acids. Germline CDR1 and CDR2: SGHDT and YYEEEE. V was clipped by 4 bases and J by 2 bases, with 9 bases between them. CDR3 coding DNA: TGTGCCAGCAGCCAGGACAAACAAGAGACCCAGTACTTC. It translates to CASSQDKQETQYF.

CDR3 nucleotide sequence: TGTGCCAGCAGCCCTAGGGGGGGCAATGAAAAACTGTTTTTT. Its protein is CASSPRGGNEKLFF. The chain carries TRBV11-2 and TRBJ1-4, with D perhaps TRBD1 (6 bases). The V end lost 5 bases, the J end lost 5 bases, and 12 bases lay between the germline ends. CDR1 SGHAT and CDR2 FQNNGV come from the germline V gene. This CDR3 contains 14 residues.

The chain couples TRBV7-2 to TRBJ1-1, with D maybe TRBD1 (6 bases). The CDR3 contains 15 residues. The V end was cut by 5 bases, the J end by 5 bases, with 18 bases between. Germline assignment: CDR1 SGHTA and CDR2 FQGNSA. This chain's CDR3 is CASSPQGLWGTEAFF. CDR3 in DNA: TGTGCCAGCAGCCCACAGGGCCTTTGGGGGACTGAAGCTTTCTTT.

The chain links TRBV6-1 to TRBJ2-2; D possibly corresponds to TRBD2 (6 bases). The CDR3 length is 16 residues. CDR1 MNHNS and CDR2 SASEGT come from the germline V gene. The V end lost 6 bases, the J end lost 6 bases, and 20 bases lay between the germline ends. DNA of the CDR3: TGTGCCAGCAGCGAACTGGGACCAGGAGGGGCCGGGGAGCTGTTTTTT. It is translated as CASSELGPGGAGELFF.

The chain uses TRBV4-3 and TRBJ2-7; D is perhaps TRBD1 (5 bases). Looked up from germline, CDR1 is LGHNA and CDR2 is YSLEER. The CDR3 is 16 residues long. V gave up 0 bases and J gave up 6 bases, with 18 bases separating them. CDR3 coding DNA: TGCGCCAGCAGCCAAGATGACCCAGGATCAGGGTCCGAGCAGTACTTC. As protein: CASSQDDPGSGSEQYF.

The chain joins TRBV5-1 to TRBJ2-7; possible D gene TRBD1, 5 bases. The V end was cut by 3 bases, the J end by 0 bases, with 22 bases between. CDR3 length: 18 amino acids. CDR1 and CDR2 from the germline V gene are SGHRS and YFSETQ. The CDR3 reads CASSYEYIGAMSSYEQYF. The CDR3 DNA reads as TGCGCCAGCAGCTACGAATATATAGGGGCCATGAGCTCCTACGAGCAGTACTTC.

The chain employs TRBV25-1 and TRBJ2-5; no clear D gene. The length of the CDR3 is 14 residues. Trimming cost V 3 bases and J 4 bases, with 12 bases left between them. Germline V CDR1 and CDR2: MGHDK, SYGVNS. The CDR3 region is CASSDKDGRETQYF. CDR3 sequence (DNA): TGTGCCAGCAGTGATAAGGATGGGCGAGAGACCCAGTACTTC.